This T cell receptor (beta chain) is from a study of shared clonotypes between healthy human individuals. For every subset, genomic DNA was evenly distributed across several immunoSEQ plates. Generated by immunoSEQ multiplex PCR, the TCRdb table keeps only in-frame clones and is missing some. Of under 2.5 million clones in the sample, around 93% were seen once. Unmatched junction bases numbered 5, after V lost 4 bases and J lost 6 bases. This CDR3 spans 15 amino acids. Germline V gives CDR1 MDHEN, CDR2 SYDVKM. This TCR came from a man aged 18-30 years in good health. Some clones in this sample may be carry-over from other donors' samples. J is TRBJ2-3 and V is TRBV28; 12 bases are shared with TRBD2. The sequencing sample was made of naive CD4+ T cells from PBMCs. Described subset: CD45RA+ positively selected. This chain's CDR3 is CASSSGLAGPDTQYF. The CDR3 coding sequence is TGTGCCAGCAGTTCGGGACTAGCGGGCCCGGATACGCAGTATTTT.